These 20 T cell receptor beta chains came from one sample sequenced in a study of blood T cell repertoires in COVID-19. Clones were sequenced by immunoSEQ multiplex PCR, and TCRdb holds only the in-frame ones, with some missing. The sample lists 250,000 to 300,000 clones, approximately 82% occurring once. The sequencing input was peripheral blood. These receptors were taken from a man aged 60 to 75 who had recovered from COVID-19.

This clone was recorded a few times. Distinct nucleotide sequences in the sample also encode this CDR3. The rearrangement joins TRBV5-1 to TRBJ2-7; TRBD1 aligns across 12 bases. The germline V gene encodes CDR1 SGHRS and CDR2 YFSETQ. CDR3 length equals 15 residues. V gave up 0 bases and J gave up 7 bases; unmatched junction bases: 5. The CDR3 spells CASSLEGTGGREQYF. In DNA form, the CDR3 reads TGCGCCAGCAGCTTGGAAGGGACAGGGGGCCGGGAGCAGTACTTC.

The sample holds one count of this clone. This chain joins TRBV7-9 and TRBJ1-4; no definite D call. The ends were cut back, 5 bases at V and 3 bases at J, with 13 bases in the middle. The CDR3 is 15 amino acids. Germline V gives CDR1 SEHNR, CDR2 FQNEAQ (reference sequence). The CDR3 DNA reads as TGTGCCAGCAGCGCGCGACGGGAATCTAATGAAAAACTGTTTTTT. It translates to CASSARRESNEKLFF.

Notes on this clone: Compared with germline, one end of the junction differs, possibly owing to a read error. The gene calls are TRBV29-1 and TRBJ1-2; D might be TRBD1 (6 bases). The CDR3 is 9 residues long. Germline V gives CDR1 SQVTM, CDR2 ANQGSEA. The CDR3 coding sequence is TGCAGCCCCCCGGAGGGGGGGGTCTTC. This sequence encodes CSPPEGGVF.

CDR3 bases: TGTGCCAGTACCAAGACTGGAGGTTTGGGCACTGAAGCTTTCTTT. Encoded protein: CASTKTGGLGTEAFF. V gene TRBV19 combines with J gene TRBJ1-1; D is unresolved. The CDR3 extends over 15 amino acids. The germline V and J ends were trimmed by 7 bases and 4 bases, with 19 bases remaining between them. Germline-derived CDR1 and CDR2 are LNHDA and SQIVND (reference sequence).

This chain uses TRBV9 with TRBJ2-7; 9 bases line up with TRBD2. The CDR3 runs 15 residues. Trimming took 6 bases from V and 5 from J; bases not matched to a gene: 12. Looked up from germline, CDR1 is SGDLS and CDR2 is YYNGEE. CDR3 sequence reads: CASIAPAGGINEQYF. The CDR3 nucleotides are TGTGCCAGCATAGCTCCGGCGGGGGGGATCAACGAGCAGTACTTC.

The chain uses TRBV19 and TRBJ1-1, with D perhaps TRBD1 (6 bases). The V gene lost 3 bases and the J gene lost 5 bases, with 10 bases spanning the gap. The CDR3 totals 13 residues. The V gene's germline CDR1 is LNHDA and CDR2 SQIVND (reference sequence). The CDR3 DNA is TGTGCCAGTAGTATGTTGAGGGGGACTGAAGCTTTCTTT. It yields the protein CASSMLRGTEAFF.

The chain links TRBV3-1 (or the pseudogene TRBV3-2) to TRBJ2-4; D remains unclear. V was cut by 5 bases and J by 1 base, with 12 bases left in between. Germline lookup yields CDR1 LGHDT and CDR2 YNNKEL (reference sequence). The CDR3 consists of 15 residues. This chain's CDR3 is CASSFRSVAKNIQYF. CDR3 coding DNA: TGTGCCAGCAGCTTCCGGTCGGTGGCCAAAAACATTCAGTACTTC.

This clone has only a few counts. The chain couples TRBV30 to TRBJ1-1, with D perhaps matching TRBD1 (5 bases). The CDR3 totals 12 residues. Per the germline V gene, CDR1 is GTSNPN and CDR2 is SVGIG (reference sequence). V was trimmed by 0 bases and J by 5 bases, leaving 7 bases between them. CDR3 loop: CAWSVRGTEAFF. CDR3 nucleotide sequence: TGTGCCTGGAGTGTACGGGGGACTGAAGCTTTCTTT. Full variable domain (remainder filled in from reference TRBV30 and TRBJ1-1): SQTIHQWPATLVQPVGSPLSLECTVEGTSNPNLYWYRQAAGRGLQLLFYSVGIGQISSEVPQNLSASRPQDRQFILSSKKLLLSDSGFYLCAWSVRGTEAFFGQGTRLTVV.

CDR3 DNA: TGTGCCAGCAGCTGGGGGTGGGGACAGGGGAACACCGGGGAGCTGTTTTTT. Translated: CASSWGWGQGNTGELFF. The rearrangement links TRBV7-8 to TRBJ2-2; 9 nucleotides align to TRBD1. V lost 4 bases to trimming and J lost 1 base; unmatched junction nucleotides: 7. CDR1 and CDR2 from the germline V gene are SGHVS and FQNEAQ. The CDR3 contains 17 residues.

This clone was picked up one time. This chain links TRBV18 with TRBJ1-5; no definite D call. The CDR3 runs 14 residues. V lost 2 bases and J lost 7, with 12 bases in between. The germline V gene has CDR1 KGHSH and CDR2 LQKENI. The CDR3 bases are TGTGCCAGCTCACCAGGACCGTCGGGGCAGCCCCAGCATTTT. Its translation: CASSPGPSGQPQHF.

Only one count was recorded for this clone. The V call is TRBV2, the J call TRBJ1-5; 8 bases fit TRBD1. Germline lookup yields CDR1 SNHLY and CDR2 FYNNEI. The CDR3 extends over 14 amino acids. V dropped 7 bases and J dropped 7; count of bases not matched to a gene: 9. The CDR3 nucleotides are TGTGCCAGCACCGGGGACAGGTACGGGCAGCCCCAGCATTTT. It translates to CASTGDRYGQPQHF.

A note on this clone: Other DNA sequences in the same sample also yield this CDR3. The chain joins TRBV5-4 to TRBJ1-1; D call uncertain. The CDR3 totals 13 residues. Germline lookup yields CDR1 SGHNT and CDR2 YYREEE (reference sequence). The V gene lost 2 bases and the J gene lost 1 base, with 6 bases spanning the gap. The CDR3 sequence is CASSLTGNTEAFF. The CDR3 nucleotides are TGTGCCAGCAGCTTAACGGGGAACACTGAAGCTTTCTTT.

This clone was recorded only once. The chain uses TRBV4-2 and TRBJ2-7; the match to TRBD2 covers 11 bases. The V gene's germline CDR1 is LGHNA and CDR2 YNFKEQ. There are 18 residues in the CDR3. With 1 base clipped from V and 0 bases from J, the junction kept 8 bases outside the gene matches. The CDR3 nucleotides read TGTGCCAGCAGCCAAGGTGTAGCGGGAGGGCCGAGCTCCTACGAGCAGTACTTC. Translation gives CASSQGVAGGPSSYEQYF.

V gene TRBV6-5 combines with J gene TRBJ1-1, with 9 bases identical to TRBD1. After removal of 6 bases from V and 11 bases from J, the junction contained 10 bases not matched to a gene. The germline CDR1 and CDR2 sequences are MNHEY and SVGAGI. This CDR3 has 13 residues. Here the CDR3 reads CASSWTGVGYAFF. In DNA, the CDR3 is TGTGCCAGCAGCTGGACAGGGGTTGGTTACGCTTTCTTT.

V usage is TRBV9 and J usage is TRBJ2-3, with 7 nucleotides matching TRBD1. The germline V gene encodes CDR1 SGDLS and CDR2 YYNGEE. J gave up 0 bases and V 0 bases, and 10 bases lay outside the gene matches. There are 18 residues in the CDR3. CDR3 nucleotide sequence: TGTGCCAGCAGCGTAGGACCCCGGGACAGTGGTAGCACAGATACGCAGTATTTT. Its protein product is CASSVGPRDSGSTDTQYF.

The chain joins TRBV7-6 to TRBJ2-5; possibly TRBD1 for D (6 bases). CDR3 size: 17 residues. Trimming pared 1 base from V and 5 bases from J, leaving 20 bases between. Germline CDR1 is SGHVS and CDR2 is FNYEAQ. The DNA for the CDR3 is TGTGCCAGCAGCTTAGGACCTTCAGGGGCGCCCAGCGAGACCCAGTACTTC. Its translation: CASSLGPSGAPSETQYF.

The chain employs TRBV28 and TRBJ1-2; 10 bases align to TRBD1. CDR1 MDHEN and CDR2 SYDVKM come from the germline V gene. V was pared by 3 bases and J by 8 bases, with 12 bases of the junction left unmatched. This CDR3 is 16 amino acids long. CDR3 in DNA: TGTGCCAGCAGTTTCGCGAGGACAGGGGGTGTGGGAGGCTACACCTTC. This sequence encodes CASSFARTGGVGGYTF.

V and J are TRBV3-1 (or the pseudogene TRBV3-2) and TRBJ2-5; D is unclear. V was trimmed by 0 bases and J by 6 bases, leaving 14 bases between them. CDR1 and CDR2 (germline): LGHDT, YNNKEL (reference sequence). The CDR3 consists of 15 residues. The CDR3, as DNA: TGTGCCAGCAGCCAAGATCGACCGGGTGTAAAGACCCAGTACTTC. Translation gives CASSQDRPGVKTQYF.

This clone has only a few counts. The chain uses TRBV5-4 and TRBJ2-2, with D maybe TRBD1 (6 bases). The V end was cut by 6 bases, the J end by 6 bases, with 15 bases between. The CDR3 extends over 14 amino acids. CDR1 is SGHNT, CDR2 YYREEE, per germline (reference sequence). CDR3 sequence: CASTPGTPPGELFF. The CDR3 region has the DNA TGTGCCAGCACTCCCGGGACACCTCCCGGGGAGCTGTTTTTT. The full variable domain, rest sourced from reference TRBV5-4 and TRBJ2-2, is ETGVTQSPTHLIKTRGQQVTLRCSSQSGHNTVSWYQQALGQGPQFIFQYYREEENGRGNFPPRFSGLQFPNYSSELNVNALELDDSALYLCASTPGTPPGELFFGEGSRLTVL.

A few counts support this clone. As DNA, the CDR3 is TGTGCCAGCAGCAGTACGGGACTATTCACAGATACGCAGTATTTT. Encoded protein: CASSSTGLFTDTQYF. The rearrangement uses TRBV7-9 and TRBJ2-3, with TRBD2 matching over 7 bases. Trimming cost V 5 bases and J 2 bases; bases outside gene matches: 7. CDR1 and CDR2 (germline): SEHNR, FQNEAQ (reference sequence). This CDR3 spans 15 amino acids.